These 15 T cell receptor beta chains share one sample of origin, sequenced in a study of regulatory T cells in long-lasting Graves disease (dated by TCRdb to 2020 to 2022). The sample's time point label, in plain terms: newly diagnosed GD, antithyroid drugs for less than 3 months. For both TCR sequencing and RNA sequencing, RNA was extracted from PBMCs in TRIzol. The method behind the library was multiplex PCR. Sequencing took place on an Illumina HiSeq 4000. To build TCR beta libraries, CDR3 regions were amplified by Arm-PCR using iRepertoire HTBI primers. TCRdb reran the public reads through fastp at Q25 and MiXCR, keeping productive beta chains. Rows with a matching CDR3 protein are joined into one entry that keeps the most common DNA and genes. The sample includes some 410,000 distinct CDR3 sequences, with about 16% observed a single time. The ten largest clones capture about 10% of the sample.

These data are also associated with another study on T cells in Graves' hyperthyroidism and ophthalmopathy.

The material sequenced was peripheral blood mononuclear cells (PBMCs), taken at new diagnosis, from a patient treated with antithyroid drugs. These receptors all stem from a woman between 25 and 40 years old with Graves disease. Donor details come from another sample of the same person, matched by shared clones.

This clonotype turned up a few times. The chain uses TRBV9 and TRBJ2-2; possibly TRBD1 for D (5 bases). Germline V gene sequence: CDR1 SGDLS, CDR2 YYNGEE. This CDR3 contains 14 residues. Trimming left V 0 bases short and J 6 bases short, with 9 bases between. In DNA, the CDR3 is TGTGCCAGCAGCGTAGTACAGGCCCCCGGGGAGCTGTTTTTT. Protein product: CASSVVQAPGELFF.

This clonotype was counted ten times or more. V gene TRBV11-1 combines with J gene TRBJ2-7, with 10 bases matching TRBD2. Germline V CDR1 and CDR2: SGHAT, FQDESV (reference sequence). V gave up 5 bases and J gave up 2 bases; unmatched junction bases: 9. The CDR3 is 16 residues long. In DNA form, the CDR3 reads TGTGCCAGCAGCCCTGCCCCTAGCGGGAGTCCCTACGAGCAGTACTTC. It yields the protein CASSPAPSGSPYEQYF.

This clonotype has ten or more counts. The chain couples TRBV20-1 to TRBJ2-1, with 8 nucleotides matching TRBD1. CDR1 and CDR2 (germline): DFQATT, SNEGSKA (reference sequence). V lost 4 bases and J lost 7; bases outside the gene matches: 6. This CDR3 is 13 amino acids long. CDR3 loop: CSATGGAGNEQFF. As DNA, the CDR3 is TGCAGTGCTACAGGGGGCGCTGGTAATGAGCAGTTCTTC.

In this sample, this clonotype turned up many times. The rearrangement links TRBV28 to TRBJ1-2; no clear D gene. Germline CDR1 reads MDHEN; CDR2 reads SYDVKM. This CDR3 is 12 amino acids long. With 2 bases removed from V and 11 bases from J, the gap between germline ends came to 12 bases. CDR3: CASSLTDGWYTF. CDR3 sequence (DNA): TGTGCCAGCAGTTTAACGGACGGTTGGTACACCTTC.

This clonotype was recorded at least ten times. The gene calls are TRBV28 and TRBJ2-3; D not certain. V was trimmed by 7 bases and J by 2 bases, leaving 19 bases between them. The CDR3 is 16 amino acids. CDR1 MDHEN and CDR2 SYDVKM come from the germline V gene. The CDR3 bases are TGTGCCAGCACTAAACCTGGAACAGCCATCACAGATACGCAGTATTTT. This encodes CASTKPGTAITDTQYF.

This clonotype was observed a few times. The rearrangement uses TRBV10-3 and TRBJ1-1, with TRBD1 identical over 7 bases. The junction had 12 bases not matched to a gene; V was cut back by 10 bases and J by 4 bases. The CDR3 contains 14 residues. Looked up from germline, CDR1 is ENHRY and CDR2 is SYGVKD. The CDR3 loop is CATRQGISGTEAFF. The CDR3 DNA sequence: TGTGCCACCCGACAGGGAATCTCGGGCACTGAAGCTTTCTTT.

This chain uses TRBV4-1 with TRBJ2-7; maybe TRBD2 (6 bases). The CDR3 runs to 16 residues. Trimming removed 5 bases from V and 1 base from J, with 18 bases in between. Per germline, CDR1 MGHRA and CDR2 YSYEKL. This chain's CDR3 is CASSGGGRLQSYEQYF. CDR3 coding DNA: TGCGCCAGCAGCGGTGGGGGGAGGCTCCAGTCCTACGAGCAGTACTTC.

This clonotype was counted at least ten times. V is TRBV2 and J is TRBJ2-3; 9 nucleotides align to TRBD2. This CDR3 spans 18 amino acids. V lost 7 bases to trimming and J lost 2 bases; unmatched junction nucleotides: 16. Germline loops: CDR1 SNHLY, CDR2 FYNNEI. CDR3 sequence reads: CASNQILTTSGFTDTQYF. In DNA form, the CDR3 reads TGTGCCAGCAACCAAATCTTAACCACTAGCGGGTTCACAGATACGCAGTATTTT.

This clonotype occurred a few times. The chain employs TRBV7-2 and TRBJ2-7, with a weak D call TRBD1 (6 bases). This CDR3 region has 14 residues. CDR1 is SGHTA and CDR2 is FQGNSA in the germline V gene. V lost 3 bases and J 6 bases, leaving 15 bases between the germline ends. The CDR3 region is CASSLSRGPSEQYF. The DNA for the CDR3 is TGTGCCAGCAGCTTGAGCAGGGGACCCTCCGAGCAGTACTTC.

The table lists this clonotype with many counts. The chain carries TRBV20-1 and TRBJ2-3; D gene uncertain. The V end lost 1 base, the J end lost 4 bases, and 12 bases lay between the germline ends. CDR1 is DFQATT and CDR2 is SNEGSKA in the germline V gene (reference sequence). The CDR3 spans 14 residues. CDR3 sequence (DNA): TGCAGTGCTAGAGGCTCGGGTTTCCCAGATACGCAGTATTTT. Translated, it gives CSARGSGFPDTQYF.

This rearrangement joins TRBV10-3 to TRBJ2-1; a weak D match, TRBD2 (5 bases). The CDR3 sequence is 18 residues long. CDR1 and CDR2 from the germline V gene are ENHRY and SYGVKD. V was cut by 4 bases and J by 6 bases, with 25 bases left in between. The CDR3 nucleotides read TGTGCCATCAGTGGGGTGGCGGGTATCCCCCCTATGAGCAATGAGCAGTTCTTC. This sequence encodes CAISGVAGIPPMSNEQFF.

This clonotype has at least ten counts. V gene TRBV20-1 combines with J gene TRBJ2-2; D is ambiguous. Trimming took off 0 bases at V and 4 bases at J, with 9 bases between the two ends. The germline V gene encodes CDR1 DFQATT and CDR2 SNEGSKA (reference sequence). This CDR3 has 14 amino acids. CDR3 nucleotide sequence: TGCAGTGCTAGAGATACCCTGACCACCGGGGAGCTGTTTTTT. Protein: CSARDTLTTGELFF.

The gene calls are TRBV11-2 and TRBJ2-5; the D gene could be TRBD1 or TRBD2 (6 bases each). The DNA matches TRBJ2-1 better at its end, which makes the J call doubtful. This CDR3 region has 18 residues. Germline CDR1 is SGHAT and CDR2 is FQNNGV. The CDR3 loop is CASSSRLGGDPLYNEQFF. CDR3 DNA: TGTGCCAGCAGCTCCCGGCTCGGGGGCGACCCTTTATACAATGAGCAGTTCTTC.

The sample holds many counts of this clonotype. The chain has TRBV5-4 and TRBJ2-5, with 11 bases identical to TRBD2. Germline CDR1 reads SGHNT; CDR2 reads YYREEE (reference sequence). The CDR3 consists of 17 residues. V shed 4 bases and J 0 bases; nucleotides not matched to a gene: 8. Here the CDR3 DNA reads TGTGCCAGCAGCACCGGGACTAGCGGTTCGTACCAAGAGACCCAGTACTTC. Encoded protein: CASSTGTSGSYQETQYF.

Ten or more counts support this clonotype. This sequence joins TRBV29-1 and TRBJ2-7; 9 positions agree with TRBD1. The CDR3 has 17 amino acids. V shed 1 base, J shed 2 bases, and the junction held 12 bases outside the gene matches. Germline V gives CDR1 SQVTM, CDR2 ANQGSEA. CDR3: CSVEAQGLTGGTYEQYF. CDR3 nucleotide sequence: TGCAGCGTTGAAGCCCAGGGTTTGACAGGGGGAACCTACGAGCAGTACTTC.